The clone carrying this T cell receptor (beta chain) was picked up one time. Its cognate antigen is unknown. A single record per CDR3 protein comes from TCRdb applying MiXCR to the 5' RACE reads. The table records about 460,000 distinct CDR3 sequences, approximately 14% of them present only once. The CDR3 loop spans 17 amino acids. Germline CDR1 and CDR2: SNHLY and FYNNEI. The V and J ends lost 6 bases and 7 bases, in that order; junction bases with no gene match: 13. This sample is drawn from a study of identical twins. Study findings and constraints: Invariant MAIT and iNKT cells may have partly biased zero-insertion analyses. Conclusions were based on cross-sectional statistical analysis, without following the same donors. Fewer insertions were carried by abundant cord blood beta clonotypes, but none was seen in memory repertoires.

The sample was also linked to a second study, of yellow fever vaccine responses in identical twins.

Sequencing was carried out using CD4+ T cells sorted from blood. The V and J genes are TRBV2 and TRBJ2-1, with TRBD1 matching over 12 bases. This TCR was sampled from a woman aged 18-29 years in good health. The CDR3, as DNA: TGTGCCAGCAGGGACGACGGGCCGGGACAGGGGGCAAATGAGCAGTTCTTC. Its translation is CASRDDGPGQGANEQFF.